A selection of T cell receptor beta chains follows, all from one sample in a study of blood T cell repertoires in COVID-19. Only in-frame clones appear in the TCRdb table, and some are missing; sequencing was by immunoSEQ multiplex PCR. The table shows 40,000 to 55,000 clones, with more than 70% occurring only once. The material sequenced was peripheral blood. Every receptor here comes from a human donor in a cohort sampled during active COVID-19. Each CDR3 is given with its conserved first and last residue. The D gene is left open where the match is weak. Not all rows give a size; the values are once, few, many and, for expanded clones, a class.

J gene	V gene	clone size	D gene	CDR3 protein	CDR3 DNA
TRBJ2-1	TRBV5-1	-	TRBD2	CASSPGTSGSRSEQFF	TGCGCCAGCAGCCCAGGAACTAGCGGGAGTCGGAGTGAGCAGTTCTTC
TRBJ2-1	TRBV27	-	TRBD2	CASSSGTSGTGPYNEQFF	TGTGCCAGCAGTTCAGGGACTAGCGGGACGGGGCCCTACAATGAGCAGTTCTTC
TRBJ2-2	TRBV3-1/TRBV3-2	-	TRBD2	CASSPSTSRNTGELFF	TGTGCCAGCAGCCCTTCGACTAGCCGAAACACCGGGGAGCTGTTTTTT
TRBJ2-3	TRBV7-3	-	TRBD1	CASSLGWGDRNTDTQYF	TGTGCCAGCAGCTTAGGATGGGGGGACAGGAATACAGATACGCAGTATTTT
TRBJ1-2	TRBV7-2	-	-	CASSLSGGRGYTF	TGTGCCAGCAGCTTATCGGGGGGTCGTGGCTACACCTTC
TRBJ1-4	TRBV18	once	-	CASSAKGLGNEKLFF	TGTGCCAGCTCAGCAAAGGGGCTAGGGAATGAAAAACTGTTTTTT
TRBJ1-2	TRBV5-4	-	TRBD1	CASSAGTDRNGYTF	TGTGCCAGCAGCGCCGGGACAGATCGTAATGGCTACACCTTC
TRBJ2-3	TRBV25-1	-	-	CASSDYRADTQYF	TGTGCCAGCAGTGATTACAGGGCAGATACGCAGTATTTT
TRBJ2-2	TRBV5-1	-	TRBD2	CASSLGLAAYTGELFF	TGCGCCAGCAGCTTGGGACTAGCGGCGTACACCGGGGAGCTGTTTTTT
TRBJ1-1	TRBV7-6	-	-	CASSLASSGNTEAFF	TGTGCCAGCAGCTTAGCGTCGTCAGGGAACACTGAAGCTTTCTTT
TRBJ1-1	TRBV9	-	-	CASSAVDRIGPTEAFF	TGTGCCAGCAGCGCCGTCGACAGGATCGGGCCCACTGAAGCTTTCTTT
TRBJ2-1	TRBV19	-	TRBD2	CASISGLAANEQFF	TGTGCCAGTATCTCCGGACTAGCGGCTAATGAGCAGTTCTTC
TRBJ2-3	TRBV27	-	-	CASGASGSTDTQYF	TGTGCCAGCGGGGCCTCGGGTAGCACAGATACGCAGTATTTT
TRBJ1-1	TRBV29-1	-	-	CSAPGALNTEAFF	TGCAGCGCTCCAGGGGCGCTGAACACTGAAGCTTTCTTT
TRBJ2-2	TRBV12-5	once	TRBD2	CASGFVGTSLNRDTGELFF	TGTGCTAGTGGTTTCGTGGGGACTAGCCTTAACCGGGACACCGGGGAGCTGTTTTTT
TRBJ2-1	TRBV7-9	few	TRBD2	CAEARGTSADNEQFF	TGTGCGGAAGCTCGGGGGACTAGCGCTGACAATGAGCAGTTCTTC
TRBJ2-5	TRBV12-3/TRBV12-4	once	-	CASSLGSGTQYF	TGTGCCAGCAGTTTAGGTTCAGGGACCCAGTACTTC
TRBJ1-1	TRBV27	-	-	CASSLGDMNTEAFF	TGTGCCAGCAGTTTGGGGGACATGAACACTGAAGCTTTCTTT
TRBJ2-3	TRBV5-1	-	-	CASSSGQSTDTQYF	TGCGCCAGCAGCTCAGGACAGAGCACAGATACGCAGTATTTT
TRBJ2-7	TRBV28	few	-	CASSPTSSVDYEQYF	TGTGCCAGCAGTCCTACCTCTAGCGTGGACTACGAGCAGTACTTC
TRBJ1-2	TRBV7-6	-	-	CASSLVREEGYTF	TGTGCCAGCAGCTTAGTGAGGGAGGAGGGCTACACCTTC
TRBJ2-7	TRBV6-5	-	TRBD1	CASRAGQGITYEQYF	TGTGCCAGCAGGGCGGGACAGGGGATAACCTACGAGCAGTACTTC
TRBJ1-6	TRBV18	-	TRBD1	CASSPQRTGGNSPLHF	TGTGCCAGCTCACCTCAACGGACAGGGGGGAATTCACCCCTCCACTTT
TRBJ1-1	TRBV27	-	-	CASSIYMNTEAFF	TGTGCCAGCAGTATATACATGAACACTGAAGCTTTCTTT
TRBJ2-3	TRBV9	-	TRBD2	CASSVGSSGGYADTQYF	TGTGCCAGCAGCGTAGGGTCAAGCGGGGGGTATGCAGATACGCAGTATTTT
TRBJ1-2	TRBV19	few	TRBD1	CASRQGQTYGYTF	TGTGCCAGTAGGCAGGGACAGACCTATGGCTACACCTTC
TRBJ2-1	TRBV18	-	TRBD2	CASSTRLAGHDEQFF	TGTGCCAGCTCCACCCGACTAGCGGGGCACGATGAGCAGTTCTTC
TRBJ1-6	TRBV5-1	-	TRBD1	CASSSGTANSPLHF	TGCGCCAGCAGCTCCGGGACAGCTAATTCACCCCTCCACTTT
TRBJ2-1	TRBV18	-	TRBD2	CASSPLGLGADNEQFF	TGTGCCAGCTCACCACTGGGACTAGGGGCTGACAATGAGCAGTTCTTC
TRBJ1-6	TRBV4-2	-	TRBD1	CASSQEVDTGDVTLHF	TGTGCCAGCAGCCAAGAAGTAGACACAGGGGACGTGACCCTCCACTTT
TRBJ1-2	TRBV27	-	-	CASSLGQGINYGYTF	TGTGCCAGCAGTTTAGGGCAGGGGATTAACTATGGCTACACCTTC
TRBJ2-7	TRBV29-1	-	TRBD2	CSVDTSGSPGGEQYF	TGCAGCGTTGACACTAGCGGGAGCCCGGGGGGCGAGCAGTACTTC
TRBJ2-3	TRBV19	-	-	CASSIDRADTQYF	TGTGCCAGTAGTATAGATCGTGCAGATACGCAGTATTTT
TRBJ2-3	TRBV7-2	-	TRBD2	CASSLGLASDTQYF	TGTGCCAGCAGCTTGGGACTAGCAAGTGATACGCAGTATTTT
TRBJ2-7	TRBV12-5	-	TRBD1	CASVEKGGINEQYF	TGTGCTAGTGTTGAAAAAGGGGGCATCAACGAGCAGTACTTC
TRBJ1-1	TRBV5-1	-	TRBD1	CASSQRTGTNTEAFF	TGCGCCAGCAGCCAGAGGACAGGGACGAACACTGAAGCTTTCTTT
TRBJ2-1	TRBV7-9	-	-	CASSLAPGNEQFF	TGTGCCAGCAGCTTAGCTCCGGGAAATGAGCAGTTCTTC
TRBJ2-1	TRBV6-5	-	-	CASRGGGSYNEQFF	TGTGCCAGCAGGGGAGGGGGCTCCTACAATGAGCAGTTCTTC
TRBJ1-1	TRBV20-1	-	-	CSASPDSPMNTEAFF	TGCAGTGCTAGTCCAGACAGCCCCATGAACACTGAAGCTTTCTTT